This TCR beta chain appears in the sequencing data of a study of shared clonotypes between healthy human individuals (TCRdb year 2020). Background on the whole study: A couple of women and a few men aged 18 to 49 years were included in the cohort. Per donor, leukapheresis produced somewhere between about 0.94 and 9.5 billion PBMCs. Libraries were prepared and TCR repertoires were sequenced by different laboratories using diverse techniques, in order to increase sequencing depth and limit assay-specific biases. The study deeply sequenced blood TCR repertoires of 5 or 6 healthy adults to estimate repertoire size and the extent of clonotype sharing between individuals. For each donor, three plates each were used for CD4 naive and CD4 memory, two plates were used for CD8 naive, and one plate was used for CD8 memory.

TCR CDR3 regions were amplified from genomic DNA by multiplex PCR using the deep immunoSEQ assay. For each cell subset, the extracted genomic DNA was distributed evenly across all wells of several immunoSEQ 96-well plates, and each plate served as one replicate. Each replicate PCR for sorted subsets received about 220 ng genomic DNA, equal to tens of thousands of T cell genomes. The purified libraries were quantified using a Qubit 3.0 fluorometer, sized with a Bioanalyzer 2100, and then quantified again using the KAPA Library Quantification kit. Every immunoSEQ 96-well plate was sequenced on a dedicated single-read 150-cycle Illumina NextSeq 550 flow cell. In the original analysis: Because the immunoSEQ output held only junctional sequences and lacked quality scores, the filtering could not match the filtering applied to full-length reads. To assign V/J genes and CDR3, sequences were annotated against IMGT germline references using PyIR, a Python wrapper for IgBLAST v1.9. Reads were filtered out if the reads had weak V/J assignments (E-value above 1e-6), no CDR3, stop codons, out-of-frame junctions, or ambiguous translated residues. V3J clonotypes were defined as sequences sharing an identical inferred V gene, J gene, and CDR3 amino acid sequence. To compute the percentage overlap between repertoires, the number of shared unique clonotypes was divided by the size of the smaller repertoire. Richness of each repertoire was evaluated using RTK rarefaction, the Chao1 estimator, and Recon v2.1 estimates of unobserved clonotypes. For all TCRbeta clonotypes obtained by the gDNA method from a few donors, generation probabilities were computed with OLGA. The clones in this table, taken by TCRdb from immuneACCESS, are in-frame only. Not every clone is retained; where verified, under half of the shortfall comes from an unresolved V gene, and the cause of the rest is unknown. V and J calls and clone size are as listed in that table; D and trimming were resolved from the DNA. This sample is represented by 2.3 million or so clones; 85% to 95% of them were singletons. The ten biggest clones cover around 0.4% of the sample.

The donors were healthy, HIV-negative adults with no recently reported acute infections or vaccinations. Every donor was a Caucasian adult residing in Nashville, Tennessee, USA. CD4+ T cells were enriched by magnetic negative selection; naive cells were then positively selected on CD45RA, and the negative fraction formed the memory subset. After blood collection by leukapheresis, PBMCs were isolated using Ficoll-Histopaque density gradient centrifugation and then cryopreserved in the vapor phase of liquid nitrogen. Analytical flow cytometry was used to check the purity and quantity of every magnetically sorted T cell population. Genomic DNA was isolated from each sorted fraction and quantified by UV absorbance on a Nanodrop 2000c. Points the paper makes about the study in general: Higher generation probabilities were observed for clonotypes shared by all four sorted-subset donors than for non-shared clonotypes. The small number of donors limited the genetic and exposure-history diversity represented. Sharing across a few donors was observed for approximately 4.6% of naive CD4, about 4% of naive CD8, over 2% of memory CD4, and less than 0.45% of memory CD8 clonotypes. Sampling was limited to blood, and TCR repertoires in tissue likely differ from TCR repertoires in blood. Pairwise subsampling indicated that sequencing depth was expected to affect the degree of clonotype sharing among donors. Incomplete sequencing was indicated by rarefaction of sorted-subset datasets, despite the large sequencing depth. Naive subsets generally had larger estimated clonotype richness than memory subsets did.

This clone was seen just once. The clone's antigen remains unknown. No base qualities exist here, and no much larger clone lies one base off it. V was cut back by 3 bases and J by 1 base, leaving a gap of 9 bases between them. Including cysteine and phenylalanine, the CDR3 has 14 amino acids. The CDR3 DNA has 42 bases and is translated from base 1. The CDR1 and CDR2 encoded by the germline V gene (reference sequence) are LNHDA and SQIVND. The sequenced sample consisted of naive CD4+ T cells from PBMCs. The label giving this sample's cell subset or site can be read as: CD45RA+ positively selected. The V and J segments used are TRBV19 and TRBJ2-5; a tentative D call is TRBD1 (5 bases match). This clonotype was obtained from a man between 18 and 29 years old in good health. Some clones in this sample may be carry-over from other donors' samples. Read as DNA, the sequence is TGTGCCAGTAGTATCAGTCAGGGCCAAGAGACCCAGTACTTC. This encodes CASSISQGQETQYF.